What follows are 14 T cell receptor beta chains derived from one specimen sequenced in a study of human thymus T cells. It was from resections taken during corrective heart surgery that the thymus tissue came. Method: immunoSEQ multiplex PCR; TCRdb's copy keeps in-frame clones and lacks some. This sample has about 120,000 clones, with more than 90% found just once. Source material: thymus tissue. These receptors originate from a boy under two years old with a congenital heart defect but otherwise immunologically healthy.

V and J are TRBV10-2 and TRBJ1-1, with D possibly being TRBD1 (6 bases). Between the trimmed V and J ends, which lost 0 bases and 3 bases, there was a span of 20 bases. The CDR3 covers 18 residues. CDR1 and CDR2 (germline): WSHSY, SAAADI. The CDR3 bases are TGCGCCAGCAGTGAGTCGCTCCGGCCTGGACAGTCGGACACTGAAGCTTTCTTT. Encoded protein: CASSESLRPGQSDTEAFF.

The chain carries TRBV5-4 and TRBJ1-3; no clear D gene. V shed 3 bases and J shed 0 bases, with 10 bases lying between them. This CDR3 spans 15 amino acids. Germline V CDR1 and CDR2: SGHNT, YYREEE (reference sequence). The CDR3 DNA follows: TGTGCCAGCAGCTCCTACAGCCTCTCTGGAAACACCATATATTTT. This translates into CASSSYSLSGNTIYF.

The CDR3: CASSGGWGRGATRNQPQHF. The CDR3 region has the DNA TGTGCCAGCAGTGGGGGATGGGGCAGGGGAGCAACCCGGAATCAGCCCCAGCATTTT. This chain links TRBV2 with TRBJ1-5; possibly TRBD1 for D (6 bases). Germline CDR1 reads SNHLY; CDR2 reads FYNNEI. V shed 4 bases and J shed 4 bases, with 26 bases lying between them. This CDR3 contains 19 residues. The whole variable domain, remainder taken from reference TRBV2 and TRBJ1-5, is EPEVTQTPSHQVTQMGQEVILRCVPISNHLYFYWYRQILGQKVEFLVSFYNNEISEKSEIFDDQFSVERPDGSNFTLKIRSTKLEDSAMYFCASSGGWGRGATRNQPQHFGDGTRLSIL.

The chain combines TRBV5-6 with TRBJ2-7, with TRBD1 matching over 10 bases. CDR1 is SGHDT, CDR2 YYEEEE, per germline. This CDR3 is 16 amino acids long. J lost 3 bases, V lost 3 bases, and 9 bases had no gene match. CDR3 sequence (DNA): TGTGCCAGCAGCTCGAGCCGGGACAGGGGATTCTACGAGCAGTACTTC. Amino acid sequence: CASSSSRDRGFYEQYF.

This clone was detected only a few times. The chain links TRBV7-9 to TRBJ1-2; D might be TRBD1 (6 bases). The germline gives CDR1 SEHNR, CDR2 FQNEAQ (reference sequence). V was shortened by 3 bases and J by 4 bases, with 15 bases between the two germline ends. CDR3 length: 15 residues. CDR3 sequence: CASSFAQGYSYGYTF. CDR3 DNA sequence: TGTGCCAGCAGCTTCGCACAGGGATATAGCTATGGCTACACCTTC.

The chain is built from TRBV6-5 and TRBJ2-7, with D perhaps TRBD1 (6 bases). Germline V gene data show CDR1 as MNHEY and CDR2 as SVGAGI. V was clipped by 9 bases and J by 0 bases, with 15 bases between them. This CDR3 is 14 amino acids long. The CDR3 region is CASSQGPSSYEQYF. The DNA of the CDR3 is TGTGCCAGTTCCCAGGGGCCCAGCTCCTACGAGCAGTACTTC.

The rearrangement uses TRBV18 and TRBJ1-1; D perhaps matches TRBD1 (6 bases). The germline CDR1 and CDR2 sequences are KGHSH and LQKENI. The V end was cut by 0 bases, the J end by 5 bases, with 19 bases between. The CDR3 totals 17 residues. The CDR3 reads CASSPPRRGTSPTEAFF. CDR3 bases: TGTGCCAGCTCACCACCGAGGAGGGGGACCTCCCCGACTGAAGCTTTCTTT.

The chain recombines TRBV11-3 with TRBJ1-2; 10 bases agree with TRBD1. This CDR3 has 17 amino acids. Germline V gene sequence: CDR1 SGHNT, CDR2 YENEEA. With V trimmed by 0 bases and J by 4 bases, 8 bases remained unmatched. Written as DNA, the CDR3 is TGTGCCAGCAGCTTAGATTCCCTCGGGACAGGGGCCTATGGCTACACCTTC. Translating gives CASSLDSLGTGAYGYTF. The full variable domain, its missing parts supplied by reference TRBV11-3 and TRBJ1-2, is EAGVVQSPRYKIIEKKQPVAFWCNPISGHNTLYWYLQNLGQGPELLIRYENEEAVDDSQLPKDRFSAERLKGVDSTLKIQPAELGDSAVYLCASSLDSLGTGAYGYTFGSGTRLTVV.

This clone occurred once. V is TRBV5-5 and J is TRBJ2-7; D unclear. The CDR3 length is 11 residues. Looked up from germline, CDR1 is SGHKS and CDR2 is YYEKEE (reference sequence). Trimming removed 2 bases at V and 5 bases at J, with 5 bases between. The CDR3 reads CASSFWNEQYF. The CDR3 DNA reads TGTGCCAGCAGCTTTTGGAACGAGCAGTACTTC.

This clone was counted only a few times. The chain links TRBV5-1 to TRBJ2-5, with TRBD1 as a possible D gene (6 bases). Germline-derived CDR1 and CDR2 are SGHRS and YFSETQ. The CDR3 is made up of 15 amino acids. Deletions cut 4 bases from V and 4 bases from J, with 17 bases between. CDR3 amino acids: CASSAHRASGETQYF. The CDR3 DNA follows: TGCGCCAGCAGCGCCCACAGGGCTTCCGGAGAGACCCAGTACTTC.

In DNA, the CDR3 is TGTGCCAGCAGCTTAGCACGGACGGGCCACGGGGACACTGAAGCTTTCTTT. It encodes CASSLARTGHGDTEAFF. The gene calls are TRBV11-3 and TRBJ1-1; D unclear. Trimming pared 1 base from V and 3 bases from J, leaving 18 bases between. Per germline, CDR1 SGHNT and CDR2 YENEEA. There are 17 residues in the CDR3.

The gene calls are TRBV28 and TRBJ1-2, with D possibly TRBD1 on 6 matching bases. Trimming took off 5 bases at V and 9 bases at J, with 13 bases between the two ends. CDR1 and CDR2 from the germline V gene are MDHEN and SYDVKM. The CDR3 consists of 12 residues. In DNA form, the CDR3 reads TGTGCCAGCAGTGGACAGCTGGGTAGCTACACCTTC. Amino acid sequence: CASSGQLGSYTF.

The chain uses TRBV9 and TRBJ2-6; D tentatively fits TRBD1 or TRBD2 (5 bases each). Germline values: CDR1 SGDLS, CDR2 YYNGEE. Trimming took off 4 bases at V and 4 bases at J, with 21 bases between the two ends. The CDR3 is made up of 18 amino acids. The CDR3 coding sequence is TGTGCCAGCAGCCCCCGCGAGGGACCTTCTTTAGGGGCCAACGTCCTGACTTTC. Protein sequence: CASSPREGPSLGANVLTF.

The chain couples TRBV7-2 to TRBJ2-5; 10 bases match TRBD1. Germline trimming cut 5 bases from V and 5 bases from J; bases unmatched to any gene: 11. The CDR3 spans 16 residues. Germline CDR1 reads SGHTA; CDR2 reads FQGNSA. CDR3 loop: CASSQGQGPILETQYF. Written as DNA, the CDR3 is TGTGCCAGCAGCCAGGGACAGGGGCCCATTTTGGAGACCCAGTACTTC.